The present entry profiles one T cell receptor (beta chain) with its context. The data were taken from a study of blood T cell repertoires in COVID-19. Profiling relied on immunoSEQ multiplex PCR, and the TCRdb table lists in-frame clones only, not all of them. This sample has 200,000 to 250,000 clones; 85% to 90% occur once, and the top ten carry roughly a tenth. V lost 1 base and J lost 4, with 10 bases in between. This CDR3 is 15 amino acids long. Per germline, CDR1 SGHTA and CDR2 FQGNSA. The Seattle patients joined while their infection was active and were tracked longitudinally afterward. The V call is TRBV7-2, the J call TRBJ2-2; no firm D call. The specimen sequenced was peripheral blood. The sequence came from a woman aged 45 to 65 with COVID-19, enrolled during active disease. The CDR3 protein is CASSLGGPSTGELFF. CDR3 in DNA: TGTGCCAGCAGCTTAGGTGGTCCTAGCACCGGGGAGCTGTTTTTT.